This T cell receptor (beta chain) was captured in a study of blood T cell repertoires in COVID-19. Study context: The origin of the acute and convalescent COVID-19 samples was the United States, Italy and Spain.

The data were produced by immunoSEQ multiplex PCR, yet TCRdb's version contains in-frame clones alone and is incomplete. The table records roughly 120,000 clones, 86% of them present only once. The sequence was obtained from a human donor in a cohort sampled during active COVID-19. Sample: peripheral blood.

CDR3 DNA: TGTGCCAGCAGCCAAGAGTCCTCTAGCGTGGAGCAGTTCTTC. It translates to CASSQESSSVEQFF. The chain couples TRBV4-2 to TRBJ2-1; weak D call: TRBD2 (6 bases). The germline V gene has CDR1 LGHNA and CDR2 YNFKEQ. Trimming shortened V by 0 bases and J by 10 bases, and 13 bases separated the two germline ends. The CDR3 has 14 amino acids.